These T cell receptor beta chains were read from a single sample in a study of cytomegalovirus exposure and HLA in healthy donors. Measured with immunoSEQ multiplex PCR; TCRdb has only the in-frame clones, and not every one. The sample shows under 130,000 clones, over 75% of them seen only once. The sample consisted of PBMCs. The origin of the receptors is a man aged 25 to 40 in good health and CMV-seropositive. CDR3s include the opening cysteine and the closing phenylalanine or tryptophan. D genes are given only for firm matches. Size is stated for part of the rows, as once, few or many counts, or as a class when the clone is expanded.

>once|TRBV7-2|14|TRBJ2-5|NA
CASSLDQGEETQYF
TGTGCCAGCAGCTTAGATCAGGGCGAAGAGACCCAGTACTTC
>NA|TRBV5-4|14|TRBJ2-5|NA
CASSLDGPGETQYF
TGTGCCAGCAGCTTGGACGGCCCGGGGGAGACCCAGTACTTC
>NA|TRBV13|14|TRBJ2-5|TRBD2
CASSTGLAEETQYF
TGTGCCAGCAGCACTGGACTAGCGGAAGAGACCCAGTACTTC
>NA|TRBV10-1|13|TRBJ2-3|NA
CASSPRDTDTQYF
TGCGCCAGCAGTCCCAGGGATACAGATACGCAGTATTTT
>NA|TRBV10-3|11|TRBJ1-3|NA
CAIGAGNTIYF
TGTGCCATAGGAGCTGGAAACACCATATATTTT
>NA|TRBV5-8|13|TRBJ1-2|NA
CASTAPTGYGYTF
TGTGCCAGCACCGCACCAACAGGCTATGGCTACACCTTC
>NA|TRBV2|14|TRBJ1-2|NA
CASSGKEFNYGYTF
TGTGCCAGCAGTGGAAAGGAGTTCAACTATGGCTACACCTTC
>once|TRBV9|15|TRBJ1-2|TRBD1
CASSVVGQGSHGYTF
TGTGCCAGCAGCGTAGTAGGACAGGGGTCTCATGGCTACACCTTC
>once|TRBV19|15|TRBJ1-2|TRBD1
CASSRTGGYLNGYTF
TGTGCCAGTAGCCGAACAGGGGGCTATTTGAATGGCTACACCTTC
>NA|TRBV29-1|11|TRBJ2-7|NA
CSVEGVHEQYF
TGCAGCGTTGAGGGCGTGCACGAGCAGTACTTC
>NA|TRBV5-1|15|TRBJ2-3|NA
CASSSTGHSTDTQYF
TGCGCCAGCAGCTCCACGGGACACAGCACAGATACGCAGTATTTT
>few|TRBV7-2|15|TRBJ2-7|TRBD1
CASSIGQGETYEQYF
TGTGCCAGCAGCATCGGACAGGGGGAGACCTACGAGCAGTACTTC
>few|TRBV7-2|14|TRBJ1-2|TRBD1
CASSSNRGRDGYTF
TGTGCCAGCAGCAGTAACAGGGGGCGAGATGGCTACACCTTC
>NA|TRBV18|13|TRBJ2-7|NA
CASSPPLSYEQYF
TGTGCCAGCTCACCACCACTATCCTACGAGCAGTACTTC
>NA|TRBV5-1|15|TRBJ1-1|NA
CASSFGSGENTEAFF
TGCGCCAGCAGCTTCGGATCGGGAGAGAACACTGAAGCTTTCTTT
>NA|TRBV5-4|14|TRBJ1-4|NA
CASSSGQRGEKLFF
TGTGCCAGCAGCTCTGGACAGCGGGGTGAAAAACTGTTTTTT
>NA|TRBV2|15|TRBJ1-4|NA
CASSEAGARGEKLFF
TGTGCCAGCAGTGAAGCCGGGGCGCGGGGTGAAAAACTGTTTTTT
>NA|TRBV4-1|15|TRBJ1-1|NA
CASSQVQGVRTEAFF
TGCGCCAGCAGCCAAGTTCAAGGGGTGCGGACTGAAGCTTTCTTT
>NA|TRBV5-4|15|TRBJ2-3|TRBD2
CASSFTSGGTDTQYF
TGTGCCAGCAGCTTTACTAGCGGGGGCACAGATACGCAGTATTTT
>NA|TRBV5-6|14|TRBJ1-3|TRBD1
CTSSYTGDGNTIYF
TGTACCAGCAGCTACACAGGGGACGGAAACACCATATATTTT
>NA|TRBV4-1|15|TRBJ2-5|NA
CASSQVGGAEETQYF
TGCGCCAGCAGCCAAGTGGGCGGGGCCGAGGAGACCCAGTACTTC
>NA|TRBV2|15|TRBJ2-5|NA
CASSGGRQAGETQYF
TGTGCCAGCAGTGGGGGCAGGCAGGCCGGCGAGACCCAGTACTTC
>NA|TRBV15|12|TRBJ1-6|NA
CAFGRDNSPLHF
TGTGCTTTCGGGAGGGATAATTCACCCCTCCACTTT
>NA|TRBV27|14|TRBJ1-2|NA
CASSLWGGGYGYTF
TGTGCCAGCAGTCTCTGGGGGGGAGGCTATGGCTACACCTTC
>NA|TRBV5-4|14|TRBJ2-7|NA
CASSPRRSSQEQYF
TGTGCCAGCAGCCCACGGCGGAGTAGTCAGGAGCAGTACTTC
>few|TRBV7-2|17|TRBJ1-2|TRBD1
CASSYQLYRTGRDGYTF
TGTGCCAGCAGCTACCAACTCTATAGGACAGGGAGAGATGGCTACACCTTC
>NA|TRBV5-1|14|TRBJ1-5|NA
CASSMEAGNQPQHF
TGCGCCAGCAGCATGGAGGCAGGGAATCAGCCCCAGCATTTT
>NA|TRBV5-6|13|TRBJ2-1|NA
CASSFSGYNEQFF
TGTGCCAGCAGCTTTAGCGGATACAATGAGCAGTTCTTC
>NA|TRBV6-5|14|TRBJ1-2|NA
CASSYGDRSYGYTF
TGTGCCAGCAGTTACGGAGATAGGAGCTATGGCTACACCTTC
>NA|TRBV6-4|15|TRBJ2-1|TRBD2
CASSGTSGGANEQFF
TGTGCCAGCAGTGGGACTAGCGGGGGGGCCAATGAGCAGTTCTTC
>NA|TRBV2|12|TRBJ2-5|NA
CASSEAKETQYF
TGTGCCAGCAGTGAAGCCAAAGAGACCCAGTACTTC
>NA|TRBV29-1|13|TRBJ2-2|NA
CSVEGERTGELFF
TGCAGCGTTGAGGGAGAAAGGACCGGGGAGCTGTTTTTT
>NA|TRBV11-2|17|TRBJ2-7|TRBD2
CASSTGASGGALDEQYF
TGTGCCAGCAGCACCGGGGCTTCCGGGGGGGCTCTCGACGAGCAGTACTTC
>NA|TRBV30|16|TRBJ2-3|NA
CAWKSTRASDADTQYF
TGTGCCTGGAAATCTACCAGGGCTAGCGATGCAGATACGCAGTATTTT
>NA|TRBV5-6|12|TRBJ2-1|NA
CASSIGGMQVLF
TGTGCCAGCAGTATTGGAGGGATGCAAGTGCTCTTC
>NA|TRBV30|15|TRBJ2-7|TRBD1
CAWSAVRQGTYEQYF
TGTGCCTGGAGCGCCGTTCGACAGGGAACCTACGAGCAGTACTTC
>NA|TRBV6-5|14|TRBJ2-3|NA
CATRVGRRVDTQYF
TGTGCCACCCGGGTGGGGCGTCGGGTAGATACGCAGTATTTT
>NA|TRBV7-6|14|TRBJ2-1|TRBD2
CASSLTASGNEQFF
TGTGCCAGCAGCTTAACGGCTAGCGGCAATGAGCAGTTCTTC
>NA|TRBV5-6|15|TRBJ2-2|TRBD2
CASSLVREGTGELFF
TGTGCCAGCAGCTTGGTAAGGGAGGGCACCGGGGAGCTGTTTTTT
>NA|TRBV14|14|TRBJ2-2|NA
CASSQDRVAGELFF
TGTGCCAGCAGCCAAGACAGGGTGGCCGGGGAGCTGTTTTTT
>NA|TRBV25-1|15|TRBJ1-4|NA
CASSSTLATNEKLFF
TGTGCCAGCAGCTCAACTTTAGCAACTAATGAAAAACTGTTTTTT
>NA|TRBV5-1|17|TRBJ2-3|TRBD1
CASSLGETGGFTDTQYF
TGCGCCAGCAGCTTGGGGGAGACAGGGGGCTTTACAGATACGCAGTATTTT
>NA|TRBV7-2|13|TRBJ1-1|NA
CASSPGWGTEAFF
TGTGCCAGCAGCCCGGGGTGGGGCACTGAAGCTTTCTTT
>NA|TRBV6-6|15|TRBJ1-4|NA
CASSYVRAPNEKLFF
TGTGCCAGCAGTTACGTCAGGGCCCCTAATGAAAAACTGTTTTTT
>NA|TRBV7-6|15|TRBJ2-5|TRBD1
CASSLGTGGGETQYF
TGTGCCAGCAGCTTAGGGACAGGGGGGGGAGAGACCCAGTACTTC